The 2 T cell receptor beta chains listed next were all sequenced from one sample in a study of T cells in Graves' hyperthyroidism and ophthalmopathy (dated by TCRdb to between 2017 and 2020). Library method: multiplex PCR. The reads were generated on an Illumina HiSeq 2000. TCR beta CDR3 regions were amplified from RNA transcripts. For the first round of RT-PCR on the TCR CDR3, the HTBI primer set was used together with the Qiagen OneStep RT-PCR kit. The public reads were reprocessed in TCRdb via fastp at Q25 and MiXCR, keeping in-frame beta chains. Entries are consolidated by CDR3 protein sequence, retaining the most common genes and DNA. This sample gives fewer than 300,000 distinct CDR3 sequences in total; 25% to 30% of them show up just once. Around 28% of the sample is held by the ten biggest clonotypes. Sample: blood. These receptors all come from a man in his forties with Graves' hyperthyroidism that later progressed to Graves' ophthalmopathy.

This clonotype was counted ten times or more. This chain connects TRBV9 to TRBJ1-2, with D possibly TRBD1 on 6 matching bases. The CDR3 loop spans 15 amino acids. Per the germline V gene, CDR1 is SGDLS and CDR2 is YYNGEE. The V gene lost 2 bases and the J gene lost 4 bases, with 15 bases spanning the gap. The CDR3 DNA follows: TGTGCCAGCAGCGTGGGTCTCGGACAGAGCTATGGCTACACCTTC. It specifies CASSVGLGQSYGYTF.

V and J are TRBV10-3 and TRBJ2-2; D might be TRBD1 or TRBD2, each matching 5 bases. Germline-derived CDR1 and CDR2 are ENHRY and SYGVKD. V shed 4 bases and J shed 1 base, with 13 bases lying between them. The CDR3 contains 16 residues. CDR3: CAISALRDGNTGELFF. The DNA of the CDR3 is TGTGCCATCAGTGCTCTCCGGGACGGGAACACCGGGGAGCTGTTTTTT.